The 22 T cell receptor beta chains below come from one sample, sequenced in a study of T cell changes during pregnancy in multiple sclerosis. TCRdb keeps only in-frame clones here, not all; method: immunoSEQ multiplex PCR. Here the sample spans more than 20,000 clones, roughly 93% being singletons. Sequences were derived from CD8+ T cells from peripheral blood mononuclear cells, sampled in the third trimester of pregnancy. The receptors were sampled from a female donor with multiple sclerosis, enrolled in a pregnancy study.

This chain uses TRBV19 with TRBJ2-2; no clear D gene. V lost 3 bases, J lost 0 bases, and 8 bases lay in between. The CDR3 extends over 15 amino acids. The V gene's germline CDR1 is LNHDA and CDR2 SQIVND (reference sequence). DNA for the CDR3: TGTGCCAGTAGTATTGGCCCGACGAACACCGGGGAGCTGTTTTTT. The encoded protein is CASSIGPTNTGELFF.

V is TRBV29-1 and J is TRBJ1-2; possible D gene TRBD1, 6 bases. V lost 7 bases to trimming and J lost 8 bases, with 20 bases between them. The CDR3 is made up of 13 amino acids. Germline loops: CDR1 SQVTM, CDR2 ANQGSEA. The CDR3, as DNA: TGCAGCGGACAGCCTTTTACAGGGAACGGCTACACCTTC. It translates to CSGQPFTGNGYTF.

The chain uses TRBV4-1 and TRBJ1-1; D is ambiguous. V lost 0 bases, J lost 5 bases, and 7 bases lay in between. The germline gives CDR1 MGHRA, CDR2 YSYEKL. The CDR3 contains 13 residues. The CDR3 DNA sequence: TGCGCCAGCAGCCAAGACAGAGGGACTGAAGCTTTCTTT. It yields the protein CASSQDRGTEAFF.

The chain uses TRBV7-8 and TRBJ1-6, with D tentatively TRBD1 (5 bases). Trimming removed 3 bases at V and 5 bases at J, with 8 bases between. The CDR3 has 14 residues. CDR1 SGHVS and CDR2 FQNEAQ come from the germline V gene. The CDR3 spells CASSFTGDNSPLHF. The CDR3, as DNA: TGTGCCAGCAGCTTTACAGGAGATAATTCACCCCTCCACTTT.

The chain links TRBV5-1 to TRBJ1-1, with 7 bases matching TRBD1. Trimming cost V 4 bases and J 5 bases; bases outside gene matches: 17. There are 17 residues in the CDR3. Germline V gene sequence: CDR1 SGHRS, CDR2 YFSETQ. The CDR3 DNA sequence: TGCGCCAGCAGCCCTCTTCGACAGGGTAAATTGGGAACTGAAGCTTTCTTT. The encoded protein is CASSPLRQGKLGTEAFF.

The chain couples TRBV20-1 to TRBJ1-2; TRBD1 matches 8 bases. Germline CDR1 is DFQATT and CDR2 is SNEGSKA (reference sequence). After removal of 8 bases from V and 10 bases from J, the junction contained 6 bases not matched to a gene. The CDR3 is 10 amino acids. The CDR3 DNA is TGCAGTCCGACAGGGGCCATCTACACCTTC. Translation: CSPTGAIYTF.

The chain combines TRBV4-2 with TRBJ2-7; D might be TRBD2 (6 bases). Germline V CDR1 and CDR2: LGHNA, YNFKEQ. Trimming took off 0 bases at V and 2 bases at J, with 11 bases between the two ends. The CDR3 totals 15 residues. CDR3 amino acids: CASSQERRGTYEQYF. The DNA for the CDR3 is TGTGCCAGCAGCCAAGAGAGGCGGGGAACCTACGAGCAGTACTTC.

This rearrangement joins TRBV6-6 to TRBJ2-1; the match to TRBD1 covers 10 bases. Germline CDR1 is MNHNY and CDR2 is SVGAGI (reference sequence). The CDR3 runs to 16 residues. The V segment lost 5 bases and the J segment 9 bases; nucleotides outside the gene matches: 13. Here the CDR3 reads CASSIPGTGVEGEQFF. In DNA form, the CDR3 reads TGTGCCAGCAGTATCCCCGGGACAGGGGTAGAAGGTGAGCAGTTCTTC.

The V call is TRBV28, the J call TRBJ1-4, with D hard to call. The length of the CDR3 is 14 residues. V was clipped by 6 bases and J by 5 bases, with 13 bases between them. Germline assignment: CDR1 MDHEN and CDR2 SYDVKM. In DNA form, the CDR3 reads TGTGCCAGCAGCCGCCAACAGACGAATGAAAAACTGTTTTTT. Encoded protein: CASSRQQTNEKLFF. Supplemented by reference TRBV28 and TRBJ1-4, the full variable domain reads DVKVTQSSRYLVKRTGEKVFLECVQDMDHENMFWYRQDPGLGLRLIYFSYDVKMKEKGDIPEGYSVSREKKERFSLILESASTNQTSMYLCASSRQQTNEKLFFGSGTQLSVL.

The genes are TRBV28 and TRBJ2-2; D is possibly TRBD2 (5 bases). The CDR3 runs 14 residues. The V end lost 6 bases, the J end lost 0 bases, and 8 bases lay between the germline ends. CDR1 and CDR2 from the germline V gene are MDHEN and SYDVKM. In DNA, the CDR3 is TGTGCCAGCAGCCCGGGATCGAACACCGGGGAGCTGTTTTTT. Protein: CASSPGSNTGELFF.

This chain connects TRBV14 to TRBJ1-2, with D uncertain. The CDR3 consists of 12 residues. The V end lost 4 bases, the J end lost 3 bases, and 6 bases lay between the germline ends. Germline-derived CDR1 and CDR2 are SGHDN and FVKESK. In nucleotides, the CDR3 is TGTGCCAGCAGCCCGGTTGACTATGGCTACACCTTC. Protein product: CASSPVDYGYTF.

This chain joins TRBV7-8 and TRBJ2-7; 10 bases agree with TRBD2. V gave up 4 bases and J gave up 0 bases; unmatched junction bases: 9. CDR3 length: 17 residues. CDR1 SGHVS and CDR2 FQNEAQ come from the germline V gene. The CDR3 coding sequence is TGTGCCAGCAGCTCCGACCTAGCGGGGGACCTCTCCTACGAGCAGTACTTC. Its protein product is CASSSDLAGDLSYEQYF.

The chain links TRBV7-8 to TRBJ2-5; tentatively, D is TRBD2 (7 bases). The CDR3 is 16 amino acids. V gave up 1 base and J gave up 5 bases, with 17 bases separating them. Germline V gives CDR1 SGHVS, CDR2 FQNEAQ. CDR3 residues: CASSLGPGGAMETQYF. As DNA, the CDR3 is TGTGCCAGCAGCTTAGGTCCTGGGGGGGCTATGGAGACCCAGTACTTC.

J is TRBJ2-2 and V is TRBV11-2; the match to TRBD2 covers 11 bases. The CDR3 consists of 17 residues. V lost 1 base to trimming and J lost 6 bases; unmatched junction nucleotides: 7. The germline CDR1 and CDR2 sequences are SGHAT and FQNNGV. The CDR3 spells CASSLVEWTSGSGELFF. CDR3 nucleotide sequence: TGTGCCAGCAGCTTAGTCGAGTGGACTAGCGGGTCCGGGGAGCTGTTTTTT.

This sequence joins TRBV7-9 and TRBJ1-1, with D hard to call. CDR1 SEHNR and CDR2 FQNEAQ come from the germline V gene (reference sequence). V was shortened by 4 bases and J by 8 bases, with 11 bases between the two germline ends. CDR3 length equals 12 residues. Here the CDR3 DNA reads TGTGCCAGCAGCTCGGCGGTGCGGGAAGCTTTCTTT. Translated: CASSSAVREAFF.

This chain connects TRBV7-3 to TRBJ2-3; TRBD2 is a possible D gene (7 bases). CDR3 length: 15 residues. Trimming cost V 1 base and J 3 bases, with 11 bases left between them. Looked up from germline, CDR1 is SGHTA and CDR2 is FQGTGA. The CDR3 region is CASSLMGGPTDTQYF. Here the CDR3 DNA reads TGTGCCAGCAGCTTAATGGGGGGGCCAACAGATACGCAGTATTTT. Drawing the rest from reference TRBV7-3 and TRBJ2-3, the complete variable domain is GAGVSQTPSNKVTEKGKYVELRCDPISGHTALYWYRQSLGQGPEFLIYFQGTGAADDSGLPNDRFFAVRPEGSVSTLKIQRTERGDSAVYLCASSLMGGPTDTQYFGPGTRLTVL.

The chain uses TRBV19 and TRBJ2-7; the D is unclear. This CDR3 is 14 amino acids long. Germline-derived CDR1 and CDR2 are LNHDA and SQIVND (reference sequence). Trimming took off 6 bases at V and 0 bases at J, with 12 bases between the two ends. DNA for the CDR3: TGTGCCAGTAGCAGTGGCCCTTACTCCTACGAGCAGTACTTC. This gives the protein CASSSGPYSYEQYF.

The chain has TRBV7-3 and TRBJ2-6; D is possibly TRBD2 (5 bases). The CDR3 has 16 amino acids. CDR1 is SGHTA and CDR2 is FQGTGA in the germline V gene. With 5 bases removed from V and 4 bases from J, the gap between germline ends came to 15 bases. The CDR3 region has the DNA TGTGCCAGCAGCCCCGAGAGGGTGGGGGGGGCCAACGTCCTGACTTTC. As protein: CASSPERVGGANVLTF.

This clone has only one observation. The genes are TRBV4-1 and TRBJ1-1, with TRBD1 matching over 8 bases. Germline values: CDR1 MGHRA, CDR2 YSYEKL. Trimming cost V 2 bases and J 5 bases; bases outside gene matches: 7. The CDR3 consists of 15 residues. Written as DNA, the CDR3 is TGCGCCAGCAGCCAACACGACAGGGGTGGGACTGAAGCTTTCTTT. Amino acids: CASSQHDRGGTEAFF.

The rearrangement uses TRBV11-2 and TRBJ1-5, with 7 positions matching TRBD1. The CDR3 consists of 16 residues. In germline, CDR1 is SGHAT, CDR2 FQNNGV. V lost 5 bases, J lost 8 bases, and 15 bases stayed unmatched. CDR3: CASSTLDRFKQEPQHF. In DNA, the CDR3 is TGTGCCAGCAGCACCCTGGACAGGTTTAAACAGGAGCCCCAGCATTTT.

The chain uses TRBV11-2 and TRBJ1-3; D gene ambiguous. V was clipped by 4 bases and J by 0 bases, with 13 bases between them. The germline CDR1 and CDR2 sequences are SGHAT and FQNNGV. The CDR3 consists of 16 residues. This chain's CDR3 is CASSSERRYSGNTIYF. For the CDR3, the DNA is TGTGCCAGCAGCTCAGAACGGAGATACTCTGGAAACACCATATATTTT.

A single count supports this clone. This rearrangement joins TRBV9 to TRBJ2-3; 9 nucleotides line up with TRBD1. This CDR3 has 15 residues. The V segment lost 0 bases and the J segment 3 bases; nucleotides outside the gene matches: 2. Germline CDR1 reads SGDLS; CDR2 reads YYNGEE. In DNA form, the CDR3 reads TGTGCCAGCAGCGTAGAGGGGACAGGGACAGATACGCAGTATTTT. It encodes CASSVEGTGTDTQYF.